The clone carrying this TCR beta chain was found many times. Its specificity is not known. V lost 11 bases, J lost 3 bases, and 18 bases lay in between. This CDR3 has 14 amino acids. TCRdb re-analysed the reads in MiXCR, keeping a single row per CDR3 protein. The sample has approximately 500,000 distinct CDR3 sequences; about 17% are singletons. The data are from a study of T cell repertoires in cytomegalovirus infection. Study in general: Evidence of both CMV infection and a matching HLA type came from public TCR beta signatures. General study points: There were HLA-C-restricted CMV-specific TCR beta clonotypes dominating the ex vivo response. Cumulative frequency of public TCR beta families picked out carriers of CMV plus the relevant HLA.

Source material: CD8+ T cells from PBMCs. This sequence joins TRBV12-3 or TRBV12-4 and TRBJ2-3; D is uncertain. The sequence came from a human donor in good health (CMV status not recorded). Some clones in this sample may be carry-over from other donors' samples. The chain's CDR3 is CASRVGGPTDTQYF. The CDR3 nucleotides read TGTGCCTCTAGAGTGGGTGGGCCGACAGATACGCAGTATTTT.